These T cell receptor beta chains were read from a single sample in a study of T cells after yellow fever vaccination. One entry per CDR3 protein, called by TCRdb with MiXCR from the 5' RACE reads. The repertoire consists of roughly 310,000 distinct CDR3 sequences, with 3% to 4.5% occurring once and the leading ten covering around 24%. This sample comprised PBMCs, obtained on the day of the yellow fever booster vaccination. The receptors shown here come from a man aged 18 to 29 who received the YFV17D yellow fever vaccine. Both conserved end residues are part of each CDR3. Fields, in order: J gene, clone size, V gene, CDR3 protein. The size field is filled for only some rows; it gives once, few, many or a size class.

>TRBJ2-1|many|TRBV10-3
CAISSGGRDEQFF
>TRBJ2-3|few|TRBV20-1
CSLLGALFDTQYF
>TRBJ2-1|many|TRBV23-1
CASSQSDRGQGKTPCSYNEQFF
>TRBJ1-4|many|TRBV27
CASSPPAGSGVGKLFF
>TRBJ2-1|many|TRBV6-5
CASSYRLASSYNEQFF
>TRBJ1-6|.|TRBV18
CASSPISDNTGYNSPLHF
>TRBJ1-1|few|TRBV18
CASSGRDKRSTEAFF
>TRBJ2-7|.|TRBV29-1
CSVEAGQGGPYEQYF
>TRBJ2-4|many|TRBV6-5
CATAGGPESKNIQYF
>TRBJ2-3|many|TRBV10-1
CASSNKPTDTQYF
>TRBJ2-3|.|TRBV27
CASSPLQGAGDTQYF
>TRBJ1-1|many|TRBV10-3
CAISGGGEAFF